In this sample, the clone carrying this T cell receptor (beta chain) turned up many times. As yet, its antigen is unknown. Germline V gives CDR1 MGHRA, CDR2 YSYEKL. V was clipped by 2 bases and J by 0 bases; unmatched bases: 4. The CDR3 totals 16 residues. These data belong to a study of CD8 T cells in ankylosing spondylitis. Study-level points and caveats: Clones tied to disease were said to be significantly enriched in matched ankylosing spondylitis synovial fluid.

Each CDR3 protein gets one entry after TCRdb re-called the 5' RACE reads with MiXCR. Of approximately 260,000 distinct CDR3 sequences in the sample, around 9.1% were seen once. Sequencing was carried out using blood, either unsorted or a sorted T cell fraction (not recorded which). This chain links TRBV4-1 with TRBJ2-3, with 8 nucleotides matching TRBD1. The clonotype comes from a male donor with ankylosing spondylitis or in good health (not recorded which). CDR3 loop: CASSQRTGISTDTQYF. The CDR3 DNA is TGCGCCAGCAGCCAAAGGACAGGGATTAGCACAGATACGCAGTATTTT.